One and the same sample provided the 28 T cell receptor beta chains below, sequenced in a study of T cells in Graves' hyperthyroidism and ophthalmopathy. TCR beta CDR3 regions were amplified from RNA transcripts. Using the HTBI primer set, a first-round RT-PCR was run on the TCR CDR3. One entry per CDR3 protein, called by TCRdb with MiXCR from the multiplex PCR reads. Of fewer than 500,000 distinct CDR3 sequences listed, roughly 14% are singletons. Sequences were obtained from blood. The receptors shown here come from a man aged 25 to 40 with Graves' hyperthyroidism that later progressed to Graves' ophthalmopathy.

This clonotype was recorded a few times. The CDR3 sequence is CASSPGTEYSNQPQHF. DNA of the CDR3: TGCGCCAGCAGCCCCGGGACGGAATACTCAAATCAGCCCCAGCATTTT. The gene calls are TRBV4-1 and TRBJ1-5, with D possibly TRBD1 on 5 matching bases. Trimming removed 4 bases from V and 4 bases from J, with 17 bases in between. This CDR3 contains 16 residues. Germline CDR1 and CDR2: MGHRA and YSYEKL.

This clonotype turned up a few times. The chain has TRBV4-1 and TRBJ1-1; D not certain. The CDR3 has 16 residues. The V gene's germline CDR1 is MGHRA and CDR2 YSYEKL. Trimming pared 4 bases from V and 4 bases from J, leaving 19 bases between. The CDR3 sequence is CASSLTLGGSGTEAFF. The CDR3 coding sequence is TGCGCCAGCAGCCTAACCTTGGGAGGGTCCGGCACTGAAGCTTTCTTT.

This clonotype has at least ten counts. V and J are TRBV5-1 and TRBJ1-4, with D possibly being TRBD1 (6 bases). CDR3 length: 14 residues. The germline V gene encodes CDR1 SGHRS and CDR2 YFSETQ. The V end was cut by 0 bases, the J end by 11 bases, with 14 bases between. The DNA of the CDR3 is TGCGCCAGCAGCTTGGAACAGGGAGGAAGGAAACTGTTTTTT. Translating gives CASSLEQGGRKLFF. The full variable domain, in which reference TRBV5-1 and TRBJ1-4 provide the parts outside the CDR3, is KAGVTQTPRYLIKTRGQQVTLSCSPISGHRSVSWYQQTPGQGLQFLFEYFSETQRNKGNFPGRFSGRQFSNSRSEMNVSTLELGDSALYLCASSLEQGGRKLFFGSGTQLSVL.

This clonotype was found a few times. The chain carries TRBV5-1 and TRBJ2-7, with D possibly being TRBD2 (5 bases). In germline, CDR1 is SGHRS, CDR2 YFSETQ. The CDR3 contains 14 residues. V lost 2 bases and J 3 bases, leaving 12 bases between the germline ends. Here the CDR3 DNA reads TGCGCCAGCAGCTTTAACGGTGGGAGCTACGAGCAGTACTTC. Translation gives CASSFNGGSYEQYF.

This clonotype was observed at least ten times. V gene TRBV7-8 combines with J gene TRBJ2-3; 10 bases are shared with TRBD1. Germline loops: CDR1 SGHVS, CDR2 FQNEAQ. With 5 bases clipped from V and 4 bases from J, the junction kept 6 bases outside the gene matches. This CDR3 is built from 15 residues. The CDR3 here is CASSRRQGAADTQYF. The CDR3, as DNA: TGTGCCAGCAGCAGGAGACAGGGGGCTGCAGATACGCAGTATTTT.

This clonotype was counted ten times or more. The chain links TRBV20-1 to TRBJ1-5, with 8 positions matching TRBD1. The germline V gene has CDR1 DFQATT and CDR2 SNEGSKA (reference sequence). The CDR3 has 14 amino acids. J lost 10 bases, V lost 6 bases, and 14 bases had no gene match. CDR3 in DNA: TGCAGTGCCCCCCCCGGACAGGGCCATCGACCCCAGCATTTT. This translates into CSAPPGQGHRPQHF.

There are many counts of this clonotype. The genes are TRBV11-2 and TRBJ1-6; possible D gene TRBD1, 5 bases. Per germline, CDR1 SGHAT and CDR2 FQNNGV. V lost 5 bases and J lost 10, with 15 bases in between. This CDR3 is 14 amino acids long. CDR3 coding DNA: TGTGCCAGCAGCAGGGGTAGGGGTGGGTCACCCCTCCACTTT. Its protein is CASSRGRGGSPLHF.

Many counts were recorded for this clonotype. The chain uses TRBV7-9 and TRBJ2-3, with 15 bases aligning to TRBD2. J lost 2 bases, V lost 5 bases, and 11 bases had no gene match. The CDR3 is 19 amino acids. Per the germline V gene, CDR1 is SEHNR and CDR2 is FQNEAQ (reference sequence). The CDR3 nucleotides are TGTGCCAGCAGCCAGCCGGGACTAGCGGGGGGCTCGCCCACAGATACGCAGTATTTT. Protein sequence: CASSQPGLAGGSPTDTQYF.

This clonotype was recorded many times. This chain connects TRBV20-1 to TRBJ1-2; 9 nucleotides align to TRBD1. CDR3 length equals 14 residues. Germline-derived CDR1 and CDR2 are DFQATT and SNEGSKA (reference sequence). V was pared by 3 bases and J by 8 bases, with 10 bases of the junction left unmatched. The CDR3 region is CSASLPDRGHGYTF. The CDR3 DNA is TGCAGTGCTAGCCTACCGGACAGGGGCCACGGCTACACCTTC.

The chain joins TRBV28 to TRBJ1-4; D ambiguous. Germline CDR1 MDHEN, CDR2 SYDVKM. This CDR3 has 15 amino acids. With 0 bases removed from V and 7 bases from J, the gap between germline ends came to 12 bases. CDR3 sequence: CASSLWDAGAEKLFF. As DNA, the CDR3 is TGTGCCAGCAGTTTATGGGACGCGGGAGCTGAAAAACTGTTTTTT.

The CDR3 DNA sequence: TGTGCCAGCAGCCAAGGACGGGGGGAAGGCTACACCTTC. It yields the protein CASSQGRGEGYTF. J is TRBJ1-2 and V is TRBV3-1; tentatively, D is TRBD1 (5 bases). V was cut by 1 base and J by 8 bases, with 11 bases left in between. The CDR3 is 13 amino acids. Germline V gene sequence: CDR1 LGHDT, CDR2 YNNKEL (reference sequence).

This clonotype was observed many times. CDR3 region: CATRSTGVNQPQHF. CDR3 DNA sequence: TGTGCCACCAGATCGACAGGGGTGAATCAGCCCCAGCATTTT. The genes are TRBV24-1 and TRBJ1-5; 8 nucleotides line up with TRBD1. V was clipped by 7 bases and J by 4 bases; unmatched bases: 5. Looked up from germline, CDR1 is KGHDR and CDR2 is SFDVKD. The CDR3 consists of 14 residues.

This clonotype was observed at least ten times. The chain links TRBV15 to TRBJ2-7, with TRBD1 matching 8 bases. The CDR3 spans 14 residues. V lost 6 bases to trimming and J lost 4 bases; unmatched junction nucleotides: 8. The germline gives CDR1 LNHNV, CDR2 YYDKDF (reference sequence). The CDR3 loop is CATRSGRGQYEQYF. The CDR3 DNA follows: TGTGCCACCAGATCGGGCAGGGGGCAATACGAGCAGTACTTC.

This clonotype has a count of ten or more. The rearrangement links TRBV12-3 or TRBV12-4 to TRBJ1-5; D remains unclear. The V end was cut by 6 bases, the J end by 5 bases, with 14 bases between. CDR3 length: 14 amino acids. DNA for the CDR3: TGTGCCAGCAGCCTAGCACGGACTTATCAGCCCCAGCATTTT. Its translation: CASSLARTYQPQHF.

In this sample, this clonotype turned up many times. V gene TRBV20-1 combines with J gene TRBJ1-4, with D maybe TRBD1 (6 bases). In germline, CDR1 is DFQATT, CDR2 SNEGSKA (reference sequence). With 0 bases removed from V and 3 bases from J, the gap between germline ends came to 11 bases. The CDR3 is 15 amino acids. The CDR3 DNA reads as TGCAGTGCTAGAGATCCTACAGGGTCTAATGAAAAACTGTTTTTT. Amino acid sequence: CSARDPTGSNEKLFF.

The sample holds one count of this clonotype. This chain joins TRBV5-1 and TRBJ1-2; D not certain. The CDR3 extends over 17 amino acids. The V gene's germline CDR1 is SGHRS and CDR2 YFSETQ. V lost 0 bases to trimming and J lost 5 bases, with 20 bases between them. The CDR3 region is CASSLASAGSKSYGYTF. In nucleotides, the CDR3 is TGCGCCAGCAGCTTGGCCTCGGCAGGAAGCAAGTCGTATGGCTACACCTTC.

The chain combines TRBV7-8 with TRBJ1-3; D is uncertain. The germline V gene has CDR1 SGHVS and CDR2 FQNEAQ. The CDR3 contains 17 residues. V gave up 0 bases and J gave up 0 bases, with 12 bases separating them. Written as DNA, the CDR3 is TGTGCCAGCAGCTTAGCAATTCGACGGGACTCTGGAAACACCATATATTTT. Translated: CASSLAIRRDSGNTIYF. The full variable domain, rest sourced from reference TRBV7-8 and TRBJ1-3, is GAGVSQSPRYKVAKRGQDVALRCDPISGHVSLFWYQQALGQGPEFLTYFQNEAQLDKSGLPSDRFFAERPEGSVSTLKIQRTQQEDSAVYLCASSLAIRRDSGNTIYFGEGSWLTVV.

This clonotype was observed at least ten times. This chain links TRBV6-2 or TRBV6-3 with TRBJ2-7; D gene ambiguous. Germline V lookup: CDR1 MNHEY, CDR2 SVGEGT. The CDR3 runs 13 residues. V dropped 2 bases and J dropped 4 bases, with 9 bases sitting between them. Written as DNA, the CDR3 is TGTGCCAGCAGTTACCCACGACTGTACGAGCAGTACTTC. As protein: CASSYPRLYEQYF.

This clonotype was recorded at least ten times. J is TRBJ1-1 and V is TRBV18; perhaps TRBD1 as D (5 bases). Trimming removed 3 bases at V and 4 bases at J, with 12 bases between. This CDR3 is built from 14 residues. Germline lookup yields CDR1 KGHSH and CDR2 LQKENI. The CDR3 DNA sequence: TGTGCCAGCTCACCCCGGGACGCCAGCACTGAAGCTTTCTTT. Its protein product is CASSPRDASTEAFF.

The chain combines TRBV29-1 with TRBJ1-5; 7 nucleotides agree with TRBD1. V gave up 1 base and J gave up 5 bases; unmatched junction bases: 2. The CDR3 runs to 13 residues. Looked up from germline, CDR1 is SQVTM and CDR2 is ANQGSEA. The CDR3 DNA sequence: TGCAGCGTTGAAGGACAGGGCGATCAGCCCCAGCATTTT. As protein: CSVEGQGDQPQHF.

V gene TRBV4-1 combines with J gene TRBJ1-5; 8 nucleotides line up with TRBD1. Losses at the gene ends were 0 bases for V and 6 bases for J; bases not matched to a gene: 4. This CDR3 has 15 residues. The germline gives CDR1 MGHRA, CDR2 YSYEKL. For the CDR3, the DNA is TGCGCCAGCAGCCAAGACGGCAGGGGGCTTCAGCCCCAGCATTTT. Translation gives CASSQDGRGLQPQHF.

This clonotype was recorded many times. CDR3 sequence: CASSLVGGQSYEQYF. The CDR3, as DNA: TGTGCCAGCAGCTTAGTGGGGGGACAGAGCTACGAGCAGTACTTC. V is TRBV7-2 and J is TRBJ2-7, with TRBD1 as a possible D gene (7 bases). Germline CDR1 SGHTA, CDR2 FQGNSA. There are 15 residues in the CDR3. The V end was cut by 1 base, the J end by 3 bases, with 13 bases between.

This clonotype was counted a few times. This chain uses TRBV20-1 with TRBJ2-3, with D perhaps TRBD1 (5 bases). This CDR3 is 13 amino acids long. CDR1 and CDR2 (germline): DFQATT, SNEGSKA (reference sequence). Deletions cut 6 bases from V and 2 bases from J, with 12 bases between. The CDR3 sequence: CSALQDYTDTQYF. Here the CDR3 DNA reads TGCAGTGCCTTACAGGATTACACAGATACGCAGTATTTT.

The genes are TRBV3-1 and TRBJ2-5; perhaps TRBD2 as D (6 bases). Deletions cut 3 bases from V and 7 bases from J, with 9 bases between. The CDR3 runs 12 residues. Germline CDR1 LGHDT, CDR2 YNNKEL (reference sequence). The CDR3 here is CASSHTEGTQYF. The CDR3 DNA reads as TGTGCCAGCAGCCACACGGAGGGGACCCAGTACTTC.

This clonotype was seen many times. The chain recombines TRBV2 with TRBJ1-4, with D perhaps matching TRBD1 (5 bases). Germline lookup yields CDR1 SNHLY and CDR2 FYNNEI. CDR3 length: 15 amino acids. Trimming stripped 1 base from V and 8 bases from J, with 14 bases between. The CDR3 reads CASSEEAGLIEKLFF. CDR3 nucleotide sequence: TGTGCCAGCAGTGAAGAAGCGGGGCTCATCGAAAAACTGTTTTTT.

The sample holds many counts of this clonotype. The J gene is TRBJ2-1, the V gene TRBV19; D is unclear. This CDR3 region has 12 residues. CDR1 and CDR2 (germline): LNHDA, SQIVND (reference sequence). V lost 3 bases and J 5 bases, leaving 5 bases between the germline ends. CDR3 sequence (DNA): TGTGCCAGTAGTATCGCTAACAATGAGCAGTTCTTC. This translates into CASSIANNEQFF.

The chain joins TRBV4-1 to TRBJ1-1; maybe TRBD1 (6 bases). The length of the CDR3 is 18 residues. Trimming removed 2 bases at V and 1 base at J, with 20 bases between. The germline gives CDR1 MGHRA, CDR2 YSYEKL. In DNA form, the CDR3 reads TGCGCCAGCAGCCAATTAAGAGCCCAGGGGCCGGGGAACACTGAAGCTTTCTTT. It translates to CASSQLRAQGPGNTEAFF.

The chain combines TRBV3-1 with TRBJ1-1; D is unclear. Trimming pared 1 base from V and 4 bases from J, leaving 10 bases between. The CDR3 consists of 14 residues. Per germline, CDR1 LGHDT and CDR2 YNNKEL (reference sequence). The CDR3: CASSQGDRPTEAFF. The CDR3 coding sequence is TGTGCCAGCAGCCAAGGTGACCGCCCCACTGAAGCTTTCTTT.